Listed here are 20 T cell receptor beta chains from one sample, sequenced in a study of regulatory T cells in long-lasting Graves disease. Relying on iRepertoire HTBI primers and Arm-PCR of CDR3 regions, the team built TCR beta libraries. TCRdb independently ran MiXCR on the multiplex PCR reads; one entry per CDR3 protein. The repertoire holds about 540,000 distinct CDR3 sequences, approximately 12% seen once, with 10% in the top ten. Time point: newly diagnosed GD, antithyroid drugs for less than 3 months. Preparation of the TCR library used RNA extracted from PBMCs. These data also featured in a second study, about T cells in Graves' hyperthyroidism and ophthalmopathy.

Sequencing was performed on peripheral blood mononuclear cells (PBMCs), taken at new diagnosis, from a patient treated with antithyroid drugs. Receptor source: a man aged 30-40 years with Graves disease.

The chain employs TRBV11-2 and TRBJ2-1, with 7 bases matching TRBD2. V lost 5 bases to trimming and J lost 3 bases; unmatched junction nucleotides: 7. The length of the CDR3 is 15 residues. Per germline, CDR1 SGHAT and CDR2 FQNNGV. CDR3 loop: CASSPTSAFYNEQFF. Written as DNA, the CDR3 is TGTGCCAGCAGCCCCACTAGCGCTTTCTACAATGAGCAGTTCTTC.

This clonotype was picked up many times. The V gene is TRBV20-1, the J gene TRBJ2-7, with 10 bases lining up with TRBD1. Germline lookup yields CDR1 DFQATT and CDR2 SNEGSKA (reference sequence). Losses at the gene ends were 5 bases for V and 6 bases for J; bases not matched to a gene: 7. CDR3 size: 13 residues. In DNA, the CDR3 is TGCAGTGCTTCCGGGACAGGGGACGTCGAGCAGTACTTC. Translation: CSASGTGDVEQYF.

This clonotype was found a few times. V usage is TRBV11-2 and J usage is TRBJ2-3; 7 positions agree with TRBD2. Germline-derived CDR1 and CDR2 are SGHAT and FQNNGV. The CDR3 runs to 17 residues. V shed 1 base, J shed 6 bases, and the junction held 13 bases outside the gene matches. In DNA, the CDR3 is TGTGCCAGCAGCTTAGGGGCACTAGCGAGTCCATGGGATACGCAGTATTTT. It translates to CASSLGALASPWDTQYF.

There are many counts of this clonotype. This CDR3 is CASSAPVESQNIQYF. The CDR3 bases are TGTGCCAGCAGCGCGCCGGTAGAGTCACAAAACATTCAGTACTTC. The chain has TRBV3-1 and TRBJ2-4; D ambiguous. This CDR3 spans 15 amino acids. The V end was cut by 5 bases, the J end by 5 bases, with 16 bases between. CDR1 LGHDT and CDR2 YNNKEL come from the germline V gene (reference sequence).

In this sample, this clonotype turned up many times. V usage is TRBV2 and J usage is TRBJ2-5, with TRBD1 matching 9 bases. V was clipped by 6 bases and J by 5 bases; unmatched bases: 16. The CDR3 covers 17 residues. Per the germline V gene, CDR1 is SNHLY and CDR2 is FYNNEI. Here the CDR3 DNA reads TGTGCCAGCAGGGATTTTCACCGGGACAGGGCGGCGGAGACCCAGTACTTC. Its protein product is CASRDFHRDRAAETQYF.

This clonotype was picked up many times. The chain joins TRBV19 to TRBJ2-6; 11 bases are shared with TRBD2. The V segment lost 5 bases and the J segment 0 bases; nucleotides outside the gene matches: 6. The germline V gene encodes CDR1 LNHDA and CDR2 SQIVND (reference sequence). CDR3 length equals 18 residues. This CDR3 is CASSLLLAGVSGANVLTF. The CDR3 DNA sequence: TGTGCCAGTAGTCTACTACTAGCGGGAGTCTCTGGGGCCAACGTCCTGACTTTC.

The gene calls are TRBV25-1 and TRBJ2-3, with D tentatively TRBD2 (5 bases). The CDR3 extends over 14 amino acids. V was pared by 6 bases and J by 0 bases, with 10 bases between. Germline loops: CDR1 MGHDK, CDR2 SYGVNS. For the CDR3, the DNA is TGTGCCAGCAGCGAGGGAAGGAGCACAGATACGCAGTATTTT. It is translated as CASSEGRSTDTQYF.

In its sample, this clonotype was seen many times. The CDR3 DNA reads TGCGCCAGCAGCCACAGCTCTGGAAACACCATATATTTT. This gives the protein CASSHSSGNTIYF. The chain carries TRBV4-1 and TRBJ1-3; D gene uncertain. Per the germline V gene, CDR1 is MGHRA and CDR2 is YSYEKL. V lost 3 bases, J lost 0 bases, and 3 bases lay in between. This CDR3 contains 13 residues.

This clonotype has a count of ten or more. J is TRBJ1-6 and V is TRBV7-2; D remains ambiguous. Per the germline V gene, CDR1 is SGHTA and CDR2 is FQGNSA. There are 13 residues in the CDR3. Trimming removed 1 base at V and 10 bases at J, with 8 bases between. The CDR3 nucleotides are TGTGCCAGCAGCTTAGTTGTCAACTCACCCCTCCACTTT. It is translated as CASSLVVNSPLHF.

This clonotype appeared a few times. V and J are TRBV10-3 and TRBJ2-7; D remains ambiguous. CDR1 and CDR2 from the germline V gene are ENHRY and SYGVKD. V was clipped by 8 bases and J by 7 bases, with 15 bases between them. The CDR3 has 12 amino acids. The CDR3 DNA reads TGTGCCATCGCGTCCACCTTGGAAGAGCAGTACTTC. Translating gives CAIASTLEEQYF.

This rearrangement joins TRBV12-3 or TRBV12-4 to TRBJ1-5, with no clear D. V gave up 5 bases and J gave up 0 bases, with 11 bases separating them. The CDR3 runs 15 residues. The CDR3 reads CASSPPGASNQPQHF. In DNA, the CDR3 is TGTGCCAGCAGTCCCCCGGGAGCTAGCAATCAGCCCCAGCATTTT.

This clonotype appeared many times. The chain combines TRBV29-1 with TRBJ2-7, with D perhaps matching TRBD2 (5 bases). Germline V gene data show CDR1 as SQVTM and CDR2 as ANQGSEA. With 4 bases removed from V and 6 bases from J, the gap between germline ends came to 22 bases. This CDR3 comprises 15 residues. CDR3: CSVAILAQPTGEQYF. The CDR3 nucleotides are TGCAGCGTTGCCATCCTAGCCCAGCCTACGGGCGAGCAGTACTTC.

This clonotype was recorded a few times. The gene calls are TRBV11-3 and TRBJ2-7, with unresolved D. This CDR3 region has 13 residues. V was shortened by 4 bases and J by 5 bases, with 12 bases between the two germline ends. CDR1 and CDR2 from the germline V gene are SGHNT and YENEEA. CDR3 residues: CASSSRDLHEQYF. The CDR3 DNA reads TGTGCCAGCAGCTCTAGGGATCTCCACGAGCAGTACTTC.

This clonotype was seen many times. The rearrangement uses TRBV30 and TRBJ2-1, with 7 bases lining up with TRBD2. The V and J ends lost 0 bases and 4 bases, in that order; junction bases with no gene match: 6. This CDR3 has 15 residues. CDR1 and CDR2 from the germline V gene are GTSNPN and SVGIG (reference sequence). CDR3 region: CAWSVGSGAYNEQFF. The CDR3 DNA reads as TGTGCCTGGAGTGTGGGCAGCGGGGCGTACAATGAGCAGTTCTTC.

V is TRBV20-1 and J is TRBJ2-3, with D hard to call. Germline V lookup: CDR1 DFQATT, CDR2 SNEGSKA (reference sequence). The CDR3 consists of 13 residues. Between the trimmed V and J ends, which lost 5 bases and 2 bases, there was a span of 11 bases. The CDR3 coding sequence is TGCAGTGCTCCCGTACCCTCCACAGATACGCAGTATTTT. Its translation is CSAPVPSTDTQYF.

This clonotype was seen many times. A read error may account for a junction end that differs from germline. This sequence joins TRBV5-1 and TRBJ2-7; D ambiguous. Germline-derived CDR1 and CDR2 are SGHRS and YFSETQ. There are 14 residues in the CDR3. The CDR3 nucleotides are TGTGCCAGCAGCTTACTCGGCGGAACCTACGAGCAGTACTTC. The encoded protein is CASSLLGGTYEQYF.

Many counts were recorded for this clonotype. The V gene is TRBV27, the J gene TRBJ2-7; TRBD1 might be the D (5 bases). V gave up 6 bases and J gave up 3 bases, with 15 bases separating them. Germline values: CDR1 MNHEY, CDR2 SMNVEV (reference sequence). This CDR3 has 14 residues. The CDR3 loop is CASSHGNRHYEQYF. The CDR3 region has the DNA TGTGCCAGCAGCCATGGAAACAGGCACTACGAGCAGTACTTC.

This clonotype was counted only a few times. This chain uses TRBV6-4 with TRBJ2-1, with 16 bases fitting TRBD2. Unmatched junction bases numbered 8, after V lost 4 bases and J lost 5 bases. This CDR3 has 18 residues. Per germline, CDR1 MRHNA and CDR2 SNTAGT. DNA for the CDR3: TGTGCCAGCAGTGGCGGGACTAGCGGGAGGGCATCCCACAATGAGCAGTTCTTC. This translates into CASSGGTSGRASHNEQFF.

The chain joins TRBV27 to TRBJ1-4; D unclear. Germline V gives CDR1 MNHEY, CDR2 SMNVEV (reference sequence). V was shortened by 5 bases and J by 5 bases, with 21 bases between the two germline ends. There are 17 residues in the CDR3. Here the CDR3 DNA reads TGTGCCAGCAGTCTGCGGGGAAGGTCCCTACTAAATGAAAAACTGTTTTTT. Translation: CASSLRGRSLLNEKLFF.

The gene calls are TRBV19 and TRBJ1-5; D gene ambiguous. The CDR3 consists of 15 residues. The germline V and J ends were trimmed by 4 bases and 2 bases, with 12 bases remaining between them. The V gene's germline CDR1 is LNHDA and CDR2 SQIVND (reference sequence). The CDR3 nucleotides are TGTGCCAGTAGTACTGTGCCCAGACGCAATCAGCCCCAGCATTTT. Its translation is CASSTVPRRNQPQHF.